This TCR beta chain was found in a study of CD8+ T cells in alopecia areata. Germline loops: CDR1 SNHLY, CDR2 FYNNEI. The CDR3 is 16 amino acids. J was trimmed by 3 bases and V by 6 bases; bases with no gene match: 12. In this sample, this clone turned up a few times. Its specificity is not known. As the sequencing template, cDNA was produced by extracting RNA and reverse transcribing it. TCRdb's table, derived via immunoSEQ multiplex PCR, lists solely in-frame clones and lacks some. This sample has 150,000 to 200,000 clones, with over 55% found just once. The study, taken as a whole, reports: Sharing of TCR sequences between patients (possibly for HLA-related reasons) was less clear than in mice. Relative to normal scalp, lesional scalp, especially alopecia totalis/universalis, showed higher clonality.

Lesional scalp punch biopsies and peripheral blood came from alopecia areata patients. The chain recombines TRBV2 with TRBJ2-5, with 8 bases that match TRBD1. This TCR was sampled from a human donor with alopecia areata. This specimen was CD4+ T cells sorted from blood, taken at week 0. As DNA, the CDR3 is TGTGCCAGCAGGCCAGTGGGGGGACAGGAAAAAGAGACCCAGTACTTC. Encoded protein: CASRPVGGQEKETQYF.